These 7 T cell receptor beta chains originate from one sample sequenced in a study of T-cell memory formation after mild COVID-19. MiXCR was run by TCRdb on the 5' RACE reads, yielding one entry per CDR3 protein. The repertoire holds nearly 350,000 distinct CDR3 sequences, about an eighth seen once, with around a fifth in the top ten. Sequenced: PBMCs or a T cell subset sorted from them (not recorded which). The receptor set was obtained from a man younger than 30 who had mild COVID-19 (a few samples of this study predate the infection). Cell type and time point are not known.

The V gene is TRBV12-3 or TRBV12-4, the J gene TRBJ2-5; D not certain. The CDR3 extends over 13 amino acids. With 7 bases removed from V and 0 bases from J, the gap between germline ends came to 9 bases. CDR3 sequence reads: CASTRQNQETQYF. CDR3 DNA sequence: TGTGCCAGCACCCGGCAGAACCAAGAGACCCAGTACTTC.

This clonotype was seen more than once but under ten times. This CDR3 is CASSFPGTEYGYTF. In DNA form, the CDR3 reads TGTGCCAGCAGCTTCCCCGGGACGGAATATGGCTACACCTTC. The V call is TRBV7-2, the J call TRBJ1-2; D may be TRBD1 (5 bases). Trimming left V 3 bases short and J 5 bases short, with 13 bases between. This CDR3 contains 14 residues. In germline, CDR1 is SGHTA, CDR2 FQGNSA.

This clonotype came up a few times. CDR3 amino acids: CATRLAGGRGEQFF. CDR3 in DNA: TGTGCCACCAGACTAGCGGGGGGTCGAGGTGAGCAGTTCTTC. The chain links TRBV10-3 to TRBJ2-1, with 13 nucleotides matching TRBD2. The CDR3 length is 14 residues. Germline trimming cut 10 bases from V and 9 bases from J; bases unmatched to any gene: 9. Germline V CDR1 and CDR2: ENHRY, SYGVKD.

V usage is TRBV5-1 and J usage is TRBJ1-3; D gene uncertain. This CDR3 has 17 amino acids. Trimming removed 0 bases at V and 0 bases at J, with 13 bases between. Germline CDR1 is SGHRS and CDR2 is YFSETQ. For the CDR3, the DNA is TGCGCCAGCAGCTTGGGGGAGGGCTATGGCTCTGGAAACACCATATATTTT. Its protein product is CASSLGEGYGSGNTIYF.

V and J are TRBV7-9 and TRBJ2-5, with D possibly being TRBD2 (6 bases). The germline V gene encodes CDR1 SEHNR and CDR2 FQNEAQ (reference sequence). This CDR3 has 14 residues. Deletions cut 3 bases from V and 4 bases from J, with 12 bases between. The CDR3 DNA is TGTGCCAGCAGCTTCTCTAGCGAGACAGAGACCCAGTACTTC. It encodes CASSFSSETETQYF.

V gene TRBV5-1 combines with J gene TRBJ2-7, with 9 bases identical to TRBD1. The germline gives CDR1 SGHRS, CDR2 YFSETQ. V lost 4 bases, J lost 1 base, and 3 bases stayed unmatched. This CDR3 spans 14 amino acids. The DNA for the CDR3 is TGCGCCAGCAGCGTGGGGACAGGGTCCTACGAGCAGTACTTC. It yields the protein CASSVGTGSYEQYF.

This clonotype was counted only a few times. The chain couples TRBV4-2 to TRBJ2-6; a weak D match, TRBD1 (5 bases). The CDR3 totals 18 residues. Per germline, CDR1 LGHNA and CDR2 YNFKEQ. V was pared by 0 bases and J by 0 bases, with 12 bases between. The CDR3 sequence is CASSQERTRLSGANVLTF. CDR3 bases: TGTGCCAGCAGCCAAGAGCGGACACGCCTCTCTGGGGCCAACGTCCTGACTTTC.